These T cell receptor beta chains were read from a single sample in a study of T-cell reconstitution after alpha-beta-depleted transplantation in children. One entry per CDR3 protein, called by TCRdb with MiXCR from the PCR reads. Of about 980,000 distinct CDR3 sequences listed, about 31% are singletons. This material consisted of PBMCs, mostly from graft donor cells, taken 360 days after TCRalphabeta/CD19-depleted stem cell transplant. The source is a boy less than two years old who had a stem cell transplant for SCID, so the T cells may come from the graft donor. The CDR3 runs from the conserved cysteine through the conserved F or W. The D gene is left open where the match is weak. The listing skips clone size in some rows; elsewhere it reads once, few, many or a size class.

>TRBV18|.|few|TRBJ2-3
CASSPATSTDTQYF
TGTGCCAGCTCACCAGCGACTAGCACAGATACGCAGTATTTT
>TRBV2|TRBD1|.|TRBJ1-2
CASGPQGASYGYTF
TGTGCCAGCGGCCCCCAGGGGGCGAGCTATGGCTACACCTTC
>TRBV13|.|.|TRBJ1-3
CASSLLGNSGNTIYF
TGTGCCAGCAGCTTATTAGGGAACTCTGGAAACACCATATATTTT
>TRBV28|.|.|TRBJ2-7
CASSLSTTGSSYEQYF
TGTGCCAGCAGTTTAAGTACCACCGGGAGCTCCTACGAGCAGTACTTC
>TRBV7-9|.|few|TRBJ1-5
CASSPTNRDNQPQHF
TGTGCCAGCAGCCCAACGAACAGGGACAATCAGCCCCAGCATTTT
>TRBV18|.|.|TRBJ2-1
CASSPQGRRSYNEQFF
TGTGCCAGCTCACCCCAGGGGCGGCGCTCCTACAATGAGCAGTTCTTC
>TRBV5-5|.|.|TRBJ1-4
CASSLLRESEKLFF
TGTGCCAGCAGCTTGTTGAGGGAGAGTGAAAAACTGTTTTTT
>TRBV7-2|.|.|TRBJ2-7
CASSTGRGSYEQYF
TGTGCCAGCAGCACGGGGCGGGGTTCCTACGAGCAGTACTTC
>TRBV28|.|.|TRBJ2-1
CASSLTGHFFSTNNEQFF
TGTGCCAGCAGTTTAACAGGGCACTTCTTCTCAACAAACAATGAGCAGTTCTTC
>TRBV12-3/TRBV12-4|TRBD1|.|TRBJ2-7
CASSPMGQGYEQYF
TGTGCCAGCAGTCCAATGGGACAGGGCTACGAGCAGTACTTC
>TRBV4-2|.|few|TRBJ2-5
CASSRKGQETQYF
TGTGCCAGCAGCCGAAAAGGTCAAGAGACCCAGTACTTC
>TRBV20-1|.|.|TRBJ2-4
CSAWGPTALAKNIQYF
TGCAGTGCGTGGGGCCCAACAGCCTTGGCCAAAAACATTCAGTACTTC
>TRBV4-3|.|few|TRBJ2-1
CASSQGVPRGNEQFF
TGCGCCAGCAGCCAAGGGGTGCCAAGGGGCAATGAGCAGTTCTTC
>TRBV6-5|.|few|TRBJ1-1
CASSYSLVVNTDTEAFF
TGTGCCAGCAGTTACTCCCTCGTCGTCAACACCGACACTGAAGCTTTCTTT
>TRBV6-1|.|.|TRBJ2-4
CVSRGLAKNIQYF
TGTGTCAGCCGGGGATTAGCCAAAAACATTCAGTACTTC
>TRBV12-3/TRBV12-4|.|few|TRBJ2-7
CASSLNSLGQYF
TGTGCCAGCAGTTTGAACAGTCTCGGGCAGTACTTC
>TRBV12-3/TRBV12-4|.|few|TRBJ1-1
CASSRESMNTEAFF
TGTGCCAGCAGTCGTGAATCTATGAACACTGAAGCTTTCTTT
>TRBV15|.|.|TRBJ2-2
CATSTATDMNTGELFF
TGTGCCACCAGCACGGCGACAGACATGAACACCGGGGAGCTGTTTTTT
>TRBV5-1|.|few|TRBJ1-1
CASSQHLQVGTEAFF
TGCGCCAGCAGCCAACACCTGCAGGTTGGGACTGAAGCTTTCTTT
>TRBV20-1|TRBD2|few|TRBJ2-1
CSAPNWAGGRNEQFF
TGCAGTGCTCCAAACTGGGCGGGGGGGCGGAATGAGCAGTTCTTC
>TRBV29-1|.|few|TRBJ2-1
CSGDGDPQVF
TGCAGCGGCGACGGGGACCCTCAGGTCTTC
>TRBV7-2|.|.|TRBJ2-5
CASRFSGGAPPETQYF
TGTGCCAGCAGATTCTCCGGGGGCGCTCCCCCAGAGACCCAGTACTTC
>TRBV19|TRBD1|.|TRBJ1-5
CASSPDRGLPQHF
TGTGCCAGTAGTCCAGACAGGGGGCTCCCCCAGCATTTT
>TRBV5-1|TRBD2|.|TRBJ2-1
CASSLAYSGGYNEQFF
TGCGCCAGCAGCTTGGCCTATAGCGGGGGATACAATGAGCAGTTCTTC
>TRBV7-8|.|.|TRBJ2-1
CASSRGTEGREQFF
TGTGCCAGCAGCCGCGGGACCGAAGGGAGGGAGCAGTTCTTC
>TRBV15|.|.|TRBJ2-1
CATSPRHGANEQFF
TGTGCCACCAGCCCGAGACATGGGGCGAATGAGCAGTTCTTC
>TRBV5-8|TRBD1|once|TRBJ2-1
CASSDRDRGKNEQFF
TGTGCCAGCAGCGACCGGGACAGGGGAAAAAATGAGCAGTTCTTC
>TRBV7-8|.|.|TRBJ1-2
CASSLERGYYGYTF
TGTGCCAGCAGTTTAGAGAGGGGCTACTATGGCTACACCTTC
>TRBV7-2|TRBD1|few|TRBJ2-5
CASSLGQGHTRGTQYF
TGTGCCAGCAGCCTGGGACAGGGGCATACCCGGGGGACCCAGTACTTC
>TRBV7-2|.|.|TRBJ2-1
CASSLGYGNNEQFF
TGTGCCAGCAGCTTAGGCTACGGAAACAATGAGCAGTTCTTC
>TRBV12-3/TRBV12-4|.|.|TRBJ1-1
CASKLRQNTEAFF
TGTGCCAGCAAGCTTAGACAGAATACTGAAGCTTTCTTT
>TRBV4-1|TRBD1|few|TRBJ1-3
CASAQGGSGNTIYF
TGCGCCTCGGCACAGGGGGGGTCTGGAAACACCATATATTTT
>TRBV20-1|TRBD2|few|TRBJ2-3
CSPSGGGTDTQYF
TGCAGCCCAAGCGGGGGAGGTACAGATACGCAGTATTTT
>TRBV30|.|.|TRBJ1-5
CAWSYPNDQPQHF
TGTGCCTGGAGTTATCCGAATGATCAGCCCCAGCATTTT
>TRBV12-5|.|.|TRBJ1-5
CASGLSGGLGQPQHF
TGTGCTAGTGGCCTCTCTGGGGGGCTCGGTCAGCCCCAGCATTTT
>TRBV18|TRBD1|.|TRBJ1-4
CASSPPGQGNEKLFF
TGTGCCAGCTCACCGCCGGGACAGGGGAATGAAAAACTGTTTTTT
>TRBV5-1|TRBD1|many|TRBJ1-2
CASSLSTGDYGYTF
TGCGCCAGCAGCCTTTCCACAGGGGACTATGGCTACACCTTC
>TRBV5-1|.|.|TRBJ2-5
CASSFIQGAETQYF
TGCGCCAGCAGCTTTATACAGGGCGCGGAGACCCAGTACTTC
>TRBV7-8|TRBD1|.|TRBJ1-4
CASSLRGTVIEKLFF
TGTGCCAGCAGCTTAAGGGGGACAGTTATTGAAAAACTGTTTTTT
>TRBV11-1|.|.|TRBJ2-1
CASSLIGRQFF
TGTGCCAGCAGCTTGATCGGGCGGCAGTTCTTC
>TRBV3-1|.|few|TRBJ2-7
CASSSRTASPYEQYF
TGTGCCAGCAGCTCCCGGACAGCCTCTCCCTACGAGCAGTACTTC
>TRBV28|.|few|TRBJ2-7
CASSFGRSEQYF
TGTGCCAGCAGTTTCGGGCGGAGCGAGCAGTACTTC
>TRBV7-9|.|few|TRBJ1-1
CASSLDSNAEAFF
TGTGCCAGCAGCCTGGACAGTAACGCTGAAGCTTTCTTT
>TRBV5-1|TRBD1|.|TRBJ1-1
CASSSPQGANTEAFF
TGCGCCAGCAGTTCCCCACAGGGGGCGAACACTGAAGCTTTCTTT
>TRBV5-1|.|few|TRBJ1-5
CASSFEGDQPQHF
TGCGCCAGCAGCTTCGAGGGCGATCAGCCCCAGCATTTT
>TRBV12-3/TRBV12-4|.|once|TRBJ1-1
CASRGVKTVGVEAFF
TGTGCCAGCCGTGGGGTGAAGACCGTCGGGGTTGAAGCTTTCTTT
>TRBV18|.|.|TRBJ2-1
CASSPILPNEQFF
TGTGCCAGCTCACCCATTTTGCCCAATGAGCAGTTCTTC
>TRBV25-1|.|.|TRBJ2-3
CASSHPGVTQYF
TGTGCCAGCAGTCACCCCGGAGTTACGCAGTATTTT
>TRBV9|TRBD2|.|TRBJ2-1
CASSVGQGGLAVSYNERFF
TGTGCCAGCAGCGTAGGACAGGGGGGACTAGCGGTCTCCTACAATGAGCGGTTCTTC
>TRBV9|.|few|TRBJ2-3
CASSQLGSPQYF
TGTGCCAGCAGCCAGCTGGGTTCGCCGCAGTATTTT
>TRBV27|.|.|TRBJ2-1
CASTRYPLEYNEQFF
TGTGCCAGCACCCGTTATCCCCTTGAGTACAATGAGCAGTTCTTC
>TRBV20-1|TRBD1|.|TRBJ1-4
CSATGTGNEKLFF
TGCAGTGCGACCGGGACAGGCAATGAAAAACTGTTTTTT